This T cell receptor beta chain was profiled in a study of cytomegalovirus exposure and HLA in healthy donors. In the study overall: HLA-typed donors were the source of 86 million or so unique TCRs held in an early data release. Study-wide points: Many donors carried some public TCRs, although rarity characterized most TCR sequences. The study labeled 150 or so TCR beta chains cytomegalovirus-associated.

This clone has just a few counts. Antigen unknown. PCR used 60 Vbeta primers and 13 Jbeta primers. Using immunoSEQ multiplex PCR, the repertoire was profiled, and TCRdb retains in-frame clones only, with some absent. Here the sample spans around 100,000 clones, about 77% being singletons. The CDR3 has 15 amino acids. Germline CDR1 is MDHEN and CDR2 is SYDVKM. Trimming cost V 3 bases and J 4 bases, with 15 bases left between them. Sequenced input: PBMCs. This TCR derives from a young woman in good health and CMV-seropositive. The V gene is TRBV28, the J gene TRBJ1-2; D not resolved. This chain's CDR3 is CASSLSLVEGYGYTF. CDR3 DNA: TGTGCCAGCAGTTTGAGTCTGGTGGAGGGCTATGGCTACACCTTC.